Included here is one TCR beta chain sequence, with context. This entry comes from a study of T cell repertoires in cytomegalovirus infection. Using its own MiXCR run on the reads, TCRdb lists one record per CDR3 protein. The data show around 300,000 distinct CDR3 sequences, over 7.5% seen once. Germline assignment: CDR1 DFQATT and CDR2 SNEGSKA (reference sequence). CDR3 size: 12 residues. V gave up 3 bases and J gave up 3 bases, with 8 bases separating them. This chain links TRBV20-1 with TRBJ2-5; a weak D match, TRBD2 (5 bases). The TCR was taken from a human donor in good health (CMV status not recorded). Some clones in this sample may be carry-over from other donors' samples. Sequencing was performed on PBMCs. DNA for the CDR3: TGCAGTGCTAGCGAGAGGGAAGAGACCCAGTACTTC. The encoded protein is CSASEREETQYF.